This TCR beta chain was recovered during a study of T-cell memory formation after mild COVID-19. UMIs and sample barcodes were carried by the TCR alpha and TCR beta cDNA libraries that 5'RACE produced using constant-segment primers. TCRdb re-analysed the 5' RACE reads in MiXCR, keeping a single row per CDR3 protein. The sample lists 15,000 to 20,000 distinct CDR3 sequences; about a quarter were seen once. Ten or more counts support this clonotype. Its target is not known. V was pared by 1 base and J by 2 bases, with 16 bases between. The germline V gene has CDR1 SGHRS and CDR2 YFSETQ. This CDR3 region has 17 residues. Study results and limitations: Contracting CD4+ clones lay largely in CM and EM, with CD8+ ones residing in EMRA. Some SARS-CoV-2-responding clones were already detected in memory before infection.

The V and J genes are TRBV5-1 and TRBJ2-1; D remains ambiguous. The TCR comes from a man aged 18 to 30 who had mild COVID-19 (a few samples of this study predate the infection). Cell type and time point are not known. Sequencing was performed on PBMCs or a T cell subset sorted from them (not recorded which). CDR3 coding DNA: TGCGCCAGCAGCTTGTCCCCCCTGGGCGGCCCCTACAATGAGCAGTTCTTC. Residues: CASSLSPLGGPYNEQFF.